Shown below are 7 T cell receptor beta chains from a single sample sequenced in a study of T cell clones after liver transplantation. The repertoire was sequenced with immunoSEQ multiplex PCR; TCRdb's copy has only in-frame clones and lacks some. The data show about 74,000 clones, with 80% seen just once and roughly 0.54% held by the top ten. Specimen: CD4+ T cells from blood, collected before liver transplant. Receptor source: a human donor who received a liver transplant.

This clone has only one observation. This chain uses TRBV28 with TRBJ2-5; the D is unclear. This CDR3 contains 11 residues. V was cut by 4 bases and J by 5 bases, with 5 bases left in between. Germline V gives CDR1 MDHEN, CDR2 SYDVKM. The DNA of the CDR3 is TGTGCCAGCAGTTCAAGGGAGACCCAGTACTTC. Its translation: CASSSRETQYF.

The chain is built from TRBV2 and TRBJ2-2; 10 nucleotides align to TRBD2. Germline V CDR1 and CDR2: SNHLY, FYNNEI. This CDR3 comprises 14 residues. V shed 4 bases and J 6 bases; nucleotides not matched to a gene: 2. CDR3 DNA: TGTGCCAGCAGTGCCCTAGCGGGAGCCGGGGAGCTGTTTTTT. Its translation: CASSALAGAGELFF.

This clone has just a few counts. The V call is TRBV28, the J call TRBJ2-1; D is uncertain. V was shortened by 5 bases and J by 0 bases, with 11 bases between the two germline ends. Germline V gene lookup returns CDR1 MDHEN and CDR2 SYDVKM. CDR3 size: 15 residues. The DNA for the CDR3 is TGTGCCAGCAGTGCAGACCTGAGCTCCTACAATGAGCAGTTCTTC. It specifies CASSADLSSYNEQFF. The entire variable domain, with the rest obtained from reference TRBV28 and TRBJ2-1, is as follows: DVKVTQSSRYLVKRTGEKVFLECVQDMDHENMFWYRQDPGLGLRLIYFSYDVKMKEKGDIPEGYSVSREKKERFSLILESASTNQTSMYLCASSADLSSYNEQFFGPGTRLTVL.

The chain carries TRBV4-2 and TRBJ2-7; D unresolved. The CDR3 covers 13 residues. The germline CDR1 and CDR2 sequences are LGHNA and YNFKEQ. V lost 4 bases and J 7 bases, leaving 14 bases between the germline ends. This chain's CDR3 is CASSPSLVGEQYF. DNA for the CDR3: TGTGCCAGCAGCCCCTCTCTGGTAGGTGAGCAGTACTTC.

This chain uses TRBV7-2 with TRBJ2-1; D may be TRBD2 (6 bases). Germline CDR1 is SGHTA and CDR2 is FQGNSA. V was trimmed by 0 bases and J by 5 bases, leaving 8 bases between them. CDR3 size: 14 residues. Written as DNA, the CDR3 is TGTGCCAGCAGCTTAGCGGGAGGTAACAATGAGCAGTTCTTC. As protein: CASSLAGGNNEQFF. Based on the CDR3 plus reference TRBV7-2 and TRBJ2-1, the full variable domain is GAGVSQSPSNKVTEKGKDVELRCDPISGHTALYWYRQSLGQGLEFLIYFQGNSAPDKSGLPSDRFSAERTGGSVSTLTIQRTQQEDSAVYLCASSLAGGNNEQFFGPGTRLTVL.

The V gene is TRBV4-1, the J gene TRBJ2-5; tentative D call: TRBD1 (5 bases). The ends were cut back, 1 base at V and 1 base at J, with 10 bases in the middle. Germline-derived CDR1 and CDR2 are MGHRA and YSYEKL. This CDR3 region has 15 residues. CDR3 DNA sequence: TGCGCCAGCAGCCAAGCGACAGAGACCCAAGAGACCCAGTACTTC. Its protein product is CASSQATETQETQYF.

The V and J genes are TRBV5-4 and TRBJ2-3; no definite D call. The CDR3 has 14 residues. The germline CDR1 and CDR2 sequences are SGHNT and YYREEE (reference sequence). V lost 0 bases, J lost 2 bases, and 7 bases lay in between. CDR3 bases: TGTGCCAGCAGCTTGGACTCGGCCACAGATACGCAGTATTTT. It translates to CASSLDSATDTQYF.